This record concerns one TCR beta chain sequence. The germline V gene has CDR1 SEHNR and CDR2 FQNEAQ (reference sequence). The ends were cut back, 5 bases at V and 3 bases at J, with 11 bases in the middle. This CDR3 is built from 14 residues. The entry originates in a study of shared clonotypes between healthy human individuals. Assay used: immunoSEQ multiplex PCR; TCRdb lists only in-frame clones, some missing. The table lists about 960,000 clones, less than 85% of them singletons, with about 1.5% in the top ten. Sequencing used memory CD4+ T cells sorted from blood. Subset in this sample: CD45RA-negative fraction. This clonotype was sampled from a man between 18 and 29 years old in good health. The chain recombines TRBV7-9 with TRBJ1-5, with D perhaps matching TRBD1 (6 bases). CDR3 DNA sequence: TGTGCCAGCAGCCCGGGACATATCAATCAGCCCCAGCATTTT. Translation: CASSPGHINQPQHF.